These T cell receptor beta chains were read from a single sample in a study of T cell repertoires in ileal Crohn's disease. Profiling relied on immunoSEQ multiplex PCR, and the TCRdb table lists in-frame clones only, not all of them. This table has approximately 29,000 clones, 81% appearing once. The sequencing input was ileal tissue. The source is an adult with Crohn's disease. Both conserved end residues are part of each CDR3. A D gene is named only where the DNA matches it firmly. Expanded clones are given a class, and other clones once, few, many or no size at all.

j_gene	len	v_gene	abundance	d_gene	CDR3nt	CDR3aa
TRBJ2-1	13	TRBV29-1	-	TRBD2	TGCAGCGTTCCAGCGGCGGGGGGGAACGAGCAGTTCTTC	CSVPAAGGNEQFF
TRBJ2-7	14	TRBV5-1	-	TRBD1	TGCGCCAGCAGCTTGAACAGGGGGGCCTACGAGCAGTACTTC	CASSLNRGAYEQYF
TRBJ2-3	14	TRBV25-1	-	-	TGTGCCAGCAGTGCGGAGATTAGCACAGATACGCAGTATTTT	CASSAEISTDTQYF
TRBJ2-7	16	TRBV4-1	few	TRBD2	TGCGCCAGCAGCCAGGAACCTAGCGGGGGTCCCTACGAGCAGTACTTC	CASSQEPSGGPYEQYF
TRBJ2-1	17	TRBV11-2	-	-	TGTGCCAGCAGCTTAGATGATCGGGGTAGGTTCTACAATGAGCAGTTCTTC	CASSLDDRGRFYNEQFF
TRBJ2-7	15	TRBV19	once	TRBD1	TGTGCCAGTAGTATTAGCGGACAGGGTCATCGCGAGCAGTACTTC	CASSISGQGHREQYF
TRBJ1-6	15	TRBV5-1	-	-	TGCGCCAGCAGCGCCACAACAGTCACAGGTTCACCCCTCCACTTT	CASSATTVTGSPLHF
TRBJ1-2	15	TRBV27	-	-	TGTGCCAGCAGACCCTCGGGAGAACTAGACTATGGCTACACCTTC	CASRPSGELDYGYTF
TRBJ1-1	16	TRBV5-4	-	TRBD1	TGTGCCAGCAGCCGAAATGGACAGGCCCGGAACACTGAAGCTTTCTTT	CASSRNGQARNTEAFF
TRBJ1-3	14	TRBV7-2	-	-	TGTGCCAGCAGCGACTGGACAAGTTCGAACACCATATATTTT	CASSDWTSSNTIYF
TRBJ2-2	14	TRBV7-9	-	TRBD1	TGTGCCAGCAGCAGACGACAGGGACGGGGGGAGCTGTTTTTT	CASSRRQGRGELFF
TRBJ1-1	14	TRBV6-5	-	-	TGTGCCAGCAGGGTGATGGGCATGAACACTGAAGCTTTCTTT	CASRVMGMNTEAFF
TRBJ1-2	13	TRBV5-1	-	-	TGCGCCAGCAGCTGGAGACAGGACTATGGCTACACCTTC	CASSWRQDYGYTF
TRBJ1-2	14	TRBV28	-	-	TGTGCCAGCACCTCACCTGGGGGGGAGGAAGGCTACACCTTC	CASTSPGGEEGYTF
TRBJ2-2	12	TRBV5-1	-	-	TGCGCCAGCAGCTTGGATCTCGGGGAGCTGTTTTTT	CASSLDLGELFF
TRBJ2-7	12	TRBV5-6	-	-	TGTGCCAGCAGCTTGATCGGGTATGAGCAGTACTTC	CASSLIGYEQYF
TRBJ2-3	14	TRBV5-1	-	TRBD2	TGCGCCAGCAGCCGGACTAGCGTAGAAGATACGCAGTATTTT	CASSRTSVEDTQYF
TRBJ1-1	16	TRBV7-2	-	-	TGTGCCAGCAGCTTGAAATGGGGCGCCGTGAACACTGAAGCTTTCTTT	CASSLKWGAVNTEAFF
TRBJ1-1	14	TRBV6-5	-	-	TGTGCCAGCAGTTACGGAGGGGTTCGAACTGAAGCTTTCTTT	CASSYGGVRTEAFF
TRBJ2-7	15	TRBV27	-	TRBD1	TGTGCCAGCCGCCTCAGACAGGGCGGGTCCTACGAGCAGTACTTC	CASRLRQGGSYEQYF
TRBJ2-2	15	TRBV19	-	-	TGTGCCAGTAGTACTGGACAGTCGAACACCGGGGAGCTGTTTTTT	CASSTGQSNTGELFF
TRBJ2-5	17	TRBV5-1	once	TRBD1	TGCGCCAGCAGCCATTGGGGACAGGAAAAAAGTGGGGAGACCCAGTACTTC	CASSHWGQEKSGETQYF
TRBJ1-1	14	TRBV5-1	-	TRBD1	TGCGTCAGCAGCTTGGGGACAGGGGACACTGAAGCTTTCTTT	CVSSLGTGDTEAFF
TRBJ1-1	13	TRBV10-2	once	-	TGCGCCAGCAATAGTTGGTTTAACACTGAAGCTTTCTTT	CASNSWFNTEAFF
TRBJ2-3	14	TRBV10-3	-	TRBD2	TGTGCCACCCATAGCGGGGGGCCTGGAGATACGCAGTATTTT	CATHSGGPGDTQYF
TRBJ1-3	17	TRBV5-1	-	TRBD1	TGCGCCAGCAGACAAGTCTCCGGGACAGGGTCTGGAAACACCATATATTTT	CASRQVSGTGSGNTIYF
TRBJ2-1	15	TRBV2	-	TRBD1	TGTGCCAGCAAAACCGGGACAGGACATTACAATGAGCAGTTCTTC	CASKTGTGHYNEQFF
TRBJ1-1	14	TRBV5-1	-	TRBD1	TGCGCCAGCAGCGAGGGAACAGGGGCAGGTGAAGCTTTCTTT	CASSEGTGAGEAFF
TRBJ1-4	17	TRBV12-5	-	-	TGTGCTAGTGGTTTGGTACCAAAGAGAGGTTTGAGGGAAAAACTGTTTTTT	CASGLVPKRGLREKLFF
TRBJ1-2	17	TRBV2	-	TRBD1	TGTGCCAGCAGTCGGGACAGCTACCGGATATTCGACTATGGCTACACCTTC	CASSRDSYRIFDYGYTF
TRBJ1-2	15	TRBV27	-	-	TGTGCCAGCAGCCATAACACAGGGACTAACTATGGCTACACCTTC	CASSHNTGTNYGYTF
TRBJ1-5	16	TRBV19	-	-	TGTGCCAGTACCACCAACAAACAGGGATTTGACCAGCCCCAGCATTTT	CASTTNKQGFDQPQHF
TRBJ2-4	16	TRBV5-1	-	-	TGCGCCAGCAGCTTGGCCCTCTGGGGGGGCGAAAACATTCAGTACTTC	CASSLALWGGENIQYF
TRBJ2-5	15	TRBV5-1	-	TRBD1	TGCGCCAGCAGCTTAGTGGACAGGGGGCTGGAGACCCAGTACTTC	CASSLVDRGLETQYF
TRBJ1-2	12	TRBV29-1	-	TRBD1	TGCAGCGTGGAGGGACAGGGTGGTGGCTACACCTTC	CSVEGQGGGYTF